This T cell receptor (beta chain) was observed in a study of blood T cell repertoires in COVID-19. This clone was seen more than once but under ten times. As handled by the study authors: Estimated nucleated cell counts came from reference gene primer amplification. Repertoires were generated with immunoSEQ multiplex PCR, while TCRdb's copy carries only in-frame clones and drops some. V, J and clone size reflect that table, while D and trimming were determined from the DNA. The data contain some 220,000 clones, roughly 80% of them singletons. The CDR3 sequence is 17 residues long. V lost 1 base and J 5 bases, leaving 20 bases between the germline ends. Germline values: CDR1 MGHRA, CDR2 YSYEKL.

Sequences were obtained from peripheral blood. This TCR was sampled from a woman aged 70-85 years with COVID-19, enrolled during active disease. The V call is TRBV4-1, the J call TRBJ2-5; perhaps TRBD2 as D (6 bases). DNA of the CDR3: TGCGCCAGCAGCCAAGTTATTCCGGGACTGAGGTCGGAGACCCAGTACTTC. It specifies CASSQVIPGLRSETQYF.